This TCR beta chain was sequenced for a study of regulatory T cells in long-lasting Graves disease. Study-level points and caveats: Fewer public clonotypes were shared by new patients (around 990) than by persistent patients (2,741).

The CDR3 is made up of 16 amino acids. Trimming took off 1 base at V and 1 base at J, with 10 bases between the two ends. Germline-derived CDR1 and CDR2 are SGHDN and FVKESK. In building TCR beta libraries, iRepertoire HTBI primers were used together with Arm-PCR of CDR3 regions. TCRdb re-called the multiplex PCR reads with MiXCR, one entry per CDR3 protein. This table has fewer than 650,000 distinct CDR3 sequences, about 16% appearing once. This clonotype is a singleton in its sample. As yet, its antigen is unknown. A much more abundant neighbour one base away suggests this may be a read error. Time point specified: newly diagnosed GD, antithyroid drugs for less than 3 months. Following extraction of RNA from PBMCs, that RNA was used to make the TCR library. These sequences were also reported in another study, on T cells in Graves' hyperthyroidism and ophthalmopathy. That work states: First-round RT-PCR of the TCR CDR3 relied on the HTBI primer set. Ophthalmopathy got predicted by the model a median around 6.8 months before its onset.

This chain connects TRBV14 to TRBJ1-4; D is uncertain. The sequence derives from a woman in her 30s with Graves disease. Sample: peripheral blood mononuclear cells (PBMCs), taken at new diagnosis, from a patient treated with antithyroid drugs. CDR3 bases: TGTGCCAGCAGCCAAGGCCCCCAAAGAACTAATGAAAAACTGTTTTTT. It specifies CASSQGPQRTNEKLFF.